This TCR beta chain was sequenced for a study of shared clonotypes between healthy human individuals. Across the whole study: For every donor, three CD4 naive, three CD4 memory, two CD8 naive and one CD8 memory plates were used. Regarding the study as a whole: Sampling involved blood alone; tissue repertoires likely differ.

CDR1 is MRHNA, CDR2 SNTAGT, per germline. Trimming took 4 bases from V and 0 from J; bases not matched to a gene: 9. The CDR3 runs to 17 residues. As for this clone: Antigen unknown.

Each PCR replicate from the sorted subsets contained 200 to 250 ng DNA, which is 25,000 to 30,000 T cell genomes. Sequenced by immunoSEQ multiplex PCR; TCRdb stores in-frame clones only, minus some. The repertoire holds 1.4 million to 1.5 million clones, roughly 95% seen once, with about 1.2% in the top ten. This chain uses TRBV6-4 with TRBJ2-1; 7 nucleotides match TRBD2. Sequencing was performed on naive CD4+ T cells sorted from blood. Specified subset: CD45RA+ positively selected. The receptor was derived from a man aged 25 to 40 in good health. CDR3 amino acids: CASSVGSGVHSYNEQFF. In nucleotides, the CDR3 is TGTGCCAGCAGTGTTGGCAGCGGGGTACACTCCTACAATGAGCAGTTCTTC.